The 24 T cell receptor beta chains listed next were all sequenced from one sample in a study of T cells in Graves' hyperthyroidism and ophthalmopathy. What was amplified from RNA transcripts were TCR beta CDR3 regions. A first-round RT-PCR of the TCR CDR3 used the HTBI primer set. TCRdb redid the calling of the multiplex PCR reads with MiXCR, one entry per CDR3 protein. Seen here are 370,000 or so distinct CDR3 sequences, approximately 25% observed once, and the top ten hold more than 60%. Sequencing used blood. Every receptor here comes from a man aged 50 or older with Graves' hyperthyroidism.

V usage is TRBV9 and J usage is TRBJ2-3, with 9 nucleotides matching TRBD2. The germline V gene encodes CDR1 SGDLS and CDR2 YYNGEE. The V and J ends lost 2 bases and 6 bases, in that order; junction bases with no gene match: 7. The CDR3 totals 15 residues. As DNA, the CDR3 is TGTGCCAGCAGCGTCCTAGCGGGGCCCTCCGATACGCAGTATTTT. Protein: CASSVLAGPSDTQYF.

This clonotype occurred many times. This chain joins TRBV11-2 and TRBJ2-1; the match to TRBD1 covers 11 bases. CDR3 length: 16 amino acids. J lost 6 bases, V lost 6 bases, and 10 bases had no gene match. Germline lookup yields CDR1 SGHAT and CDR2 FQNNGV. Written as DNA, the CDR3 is TGTGCCAGCAGTGATTTCACCGGGACAGGGGGCAATGAGCAGTTCTTC. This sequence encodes CASSDFTGTGGNEQFF. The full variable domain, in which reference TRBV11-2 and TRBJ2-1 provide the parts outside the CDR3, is EAGVAQSPRYKIIEKRQSVAFWCNPISGHATLYWYQQILGQGPKLLIQFQNNGVVDDSQLPKDRFSAERLKGVDSTLKIQPAKLEDSAVYLCASSDFTGTGGNEQFFGPGTRLTVL.

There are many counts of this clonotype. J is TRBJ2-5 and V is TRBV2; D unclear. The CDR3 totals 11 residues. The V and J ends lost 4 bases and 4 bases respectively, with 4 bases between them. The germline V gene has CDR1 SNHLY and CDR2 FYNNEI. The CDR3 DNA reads TGTGCCAGCAGTGCCCGAGAGACCCAGTACTTC. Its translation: CASSARETQYF.

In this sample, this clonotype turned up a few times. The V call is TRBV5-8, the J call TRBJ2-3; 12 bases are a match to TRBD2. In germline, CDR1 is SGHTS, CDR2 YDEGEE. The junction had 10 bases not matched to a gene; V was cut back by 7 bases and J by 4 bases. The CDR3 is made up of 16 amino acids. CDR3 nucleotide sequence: TGTGCCAGCGTTGCCGGACTAGCGGGATTGTCAGATACGCAGTATTTT. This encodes CASVAGLAGLSDTQYF.

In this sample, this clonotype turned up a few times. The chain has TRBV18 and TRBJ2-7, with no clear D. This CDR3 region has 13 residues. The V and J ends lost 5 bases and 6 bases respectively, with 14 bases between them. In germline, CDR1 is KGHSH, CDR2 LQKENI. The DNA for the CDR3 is TGTGCCAGCTCAGCCCGGGCGACGGGCGAGCAGTACTTC. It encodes CASSARATGEQYF.

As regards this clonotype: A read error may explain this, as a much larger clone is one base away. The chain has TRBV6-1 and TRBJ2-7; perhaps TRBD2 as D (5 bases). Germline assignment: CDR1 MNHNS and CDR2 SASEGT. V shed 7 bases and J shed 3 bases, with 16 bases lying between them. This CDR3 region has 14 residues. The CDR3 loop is CASNQGLTLYEQYF. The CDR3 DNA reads TGTGCCAGCAACCAAGGACTTACCCTCTACGAGCAGTACTTC.

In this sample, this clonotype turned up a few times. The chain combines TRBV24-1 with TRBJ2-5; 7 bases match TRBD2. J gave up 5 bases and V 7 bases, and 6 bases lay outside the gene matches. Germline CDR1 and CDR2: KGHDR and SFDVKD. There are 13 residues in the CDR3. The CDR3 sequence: CATSTSDVETQYF. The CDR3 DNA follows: TGTGCCACCAGCACTAGCGACGTTGAGACCCAGTACTTC.

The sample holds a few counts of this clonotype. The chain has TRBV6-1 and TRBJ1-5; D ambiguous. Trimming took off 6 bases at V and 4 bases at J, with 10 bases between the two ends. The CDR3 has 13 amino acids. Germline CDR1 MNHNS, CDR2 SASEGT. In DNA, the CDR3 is TGTGCCAGCAGCGCGGTGATAAATCAGCCCCAGCATTTT. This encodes CASSAVINQPQHF.

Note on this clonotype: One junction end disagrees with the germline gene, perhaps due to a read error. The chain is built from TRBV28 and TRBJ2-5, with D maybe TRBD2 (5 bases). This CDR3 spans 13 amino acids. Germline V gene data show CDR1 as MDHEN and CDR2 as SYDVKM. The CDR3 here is CASSLSDTPVRDF. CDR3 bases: TGTGCCAGCAGTTTATCCGATACCCCCGTGAGGGACTTC.

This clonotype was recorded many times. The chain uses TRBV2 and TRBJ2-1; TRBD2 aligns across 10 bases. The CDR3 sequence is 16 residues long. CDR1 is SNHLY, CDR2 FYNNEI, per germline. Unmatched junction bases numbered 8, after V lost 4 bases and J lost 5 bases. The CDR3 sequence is CASSGGAGGPHNEQFF. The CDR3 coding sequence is TGTGCCAGCAGTGGGGGAGCGGGAGGGCCCCACAATGAGCAGTTCTTC.

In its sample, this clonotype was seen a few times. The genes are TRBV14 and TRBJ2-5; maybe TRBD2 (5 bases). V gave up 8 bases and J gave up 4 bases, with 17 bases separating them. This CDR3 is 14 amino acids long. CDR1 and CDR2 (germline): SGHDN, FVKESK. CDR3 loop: CASPWGESRETQYF. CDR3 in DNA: TGTGCCAGCCCGTGGGGAGAGTCGCGAGAGACCCAGTACTTC.

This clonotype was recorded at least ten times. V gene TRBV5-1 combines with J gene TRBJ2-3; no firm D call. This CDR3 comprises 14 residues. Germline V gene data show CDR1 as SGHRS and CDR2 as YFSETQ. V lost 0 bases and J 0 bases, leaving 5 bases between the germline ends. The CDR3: CASSLDRSTDTQYF. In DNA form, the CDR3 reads TGCGCCAGCAGCTTGGATCGAAGCACAGATACGCAGTATTTT.

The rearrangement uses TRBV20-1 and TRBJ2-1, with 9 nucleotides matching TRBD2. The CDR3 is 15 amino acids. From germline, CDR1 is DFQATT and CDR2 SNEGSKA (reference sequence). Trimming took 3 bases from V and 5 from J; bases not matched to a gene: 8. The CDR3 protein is CSASGTGTSNNEQFF. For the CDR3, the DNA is TGCAGTGCTAGCGGTACCGGGACTAGCAACAATGAGCAGTTCTTC.

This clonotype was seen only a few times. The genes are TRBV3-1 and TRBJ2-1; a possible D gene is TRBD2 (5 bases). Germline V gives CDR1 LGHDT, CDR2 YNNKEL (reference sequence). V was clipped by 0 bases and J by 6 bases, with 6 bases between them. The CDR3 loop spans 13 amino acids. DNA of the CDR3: TGTGCCAGCAGCCAAGACCTAGCCAATGAGCAGTTCTTC. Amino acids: CASSQDLANEQFF.

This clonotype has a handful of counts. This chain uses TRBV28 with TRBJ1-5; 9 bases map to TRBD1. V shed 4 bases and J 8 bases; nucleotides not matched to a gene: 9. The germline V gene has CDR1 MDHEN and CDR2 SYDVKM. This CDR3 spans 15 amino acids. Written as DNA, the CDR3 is TGTGCCAGCAGTTCACCGGGACAGGGCTCTAAGCCCCAGCATTTT. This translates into CASSSPGQGSKPQHF.

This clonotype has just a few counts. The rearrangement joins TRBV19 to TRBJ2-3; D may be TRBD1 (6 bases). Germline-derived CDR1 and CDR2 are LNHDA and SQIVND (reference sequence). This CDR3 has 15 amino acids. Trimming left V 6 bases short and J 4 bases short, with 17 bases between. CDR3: CASRGSTGLADTQYF. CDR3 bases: TGTGCCAGTAGGGGAAGCACAGGGCTCGCAGATACGCAGTATTTT.

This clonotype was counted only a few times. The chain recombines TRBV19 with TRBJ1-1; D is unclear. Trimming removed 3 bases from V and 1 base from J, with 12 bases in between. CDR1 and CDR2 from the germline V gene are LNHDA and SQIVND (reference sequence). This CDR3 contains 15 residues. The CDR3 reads CASSMQTRWNTEAFF. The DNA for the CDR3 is TGTGCCAGTAGTATGCAGACACGCTGGAACACTGAAGCTTTCTTT.

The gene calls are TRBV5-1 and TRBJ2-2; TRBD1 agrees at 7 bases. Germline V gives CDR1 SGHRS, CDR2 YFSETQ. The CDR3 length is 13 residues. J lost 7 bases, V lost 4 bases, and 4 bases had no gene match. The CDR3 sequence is CASSATGVGELFF. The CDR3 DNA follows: TGCGCCAGCAGCGCCACAGGGGTCGGGGAGCTGTTTTTT.

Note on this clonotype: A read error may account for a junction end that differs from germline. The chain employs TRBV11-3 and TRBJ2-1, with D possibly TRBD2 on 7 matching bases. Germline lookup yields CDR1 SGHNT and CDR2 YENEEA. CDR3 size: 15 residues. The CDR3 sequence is CASSKGGGSYNEQSF. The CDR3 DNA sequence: TGTGCCAGCAGCAAGGGGGGGGGGAGCTACAATGAGCAGTCCTTC.

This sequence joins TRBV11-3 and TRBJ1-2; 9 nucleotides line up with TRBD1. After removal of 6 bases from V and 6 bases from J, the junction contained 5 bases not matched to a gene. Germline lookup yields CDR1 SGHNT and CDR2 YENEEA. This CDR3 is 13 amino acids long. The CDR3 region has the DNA TGTGCCAGCAGACAACAGGGGGCGGATGGCTACACCTTC. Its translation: CASRQQGADGYTF. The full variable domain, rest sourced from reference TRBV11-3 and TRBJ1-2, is EAGVVQSPRYKIIEKKQPVAFWCNPISGHNTLYWYLQNLGQGPELLIRYENEEAVDDSQLPKDRFSAERLKGVDSTLKIQPAELGDSAVYLCASRQQGADGYTFGSGTRLTVV.

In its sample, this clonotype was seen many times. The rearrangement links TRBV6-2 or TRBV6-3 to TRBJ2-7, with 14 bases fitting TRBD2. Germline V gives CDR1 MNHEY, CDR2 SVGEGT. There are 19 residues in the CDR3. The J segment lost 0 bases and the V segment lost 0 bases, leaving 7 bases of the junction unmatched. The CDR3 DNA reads TGTGCCAGCAGTTACTCCGGACTAGCGGGAGGTCTAAGCTCCTACGAGCAGTACTTC. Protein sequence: CASSYSGLAGGLSSYEQYF.

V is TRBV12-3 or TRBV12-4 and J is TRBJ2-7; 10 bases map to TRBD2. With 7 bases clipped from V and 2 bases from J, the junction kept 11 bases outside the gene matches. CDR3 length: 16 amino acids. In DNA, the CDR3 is TGTGCCAGCACCCAGGAGGCTAGCGGGAGCACCTACGAGCAGTACTTC. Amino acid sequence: CASTQEASGSTYEQYF.

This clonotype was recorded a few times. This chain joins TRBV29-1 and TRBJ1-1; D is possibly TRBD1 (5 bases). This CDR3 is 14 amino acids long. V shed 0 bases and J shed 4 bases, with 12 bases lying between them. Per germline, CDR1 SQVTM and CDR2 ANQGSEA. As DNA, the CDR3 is TGCAGCGTTGAAGAAAGTGGGGGGGGCACTGAAGCTTTCTTT. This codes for CSVEESGGGTEAFF.

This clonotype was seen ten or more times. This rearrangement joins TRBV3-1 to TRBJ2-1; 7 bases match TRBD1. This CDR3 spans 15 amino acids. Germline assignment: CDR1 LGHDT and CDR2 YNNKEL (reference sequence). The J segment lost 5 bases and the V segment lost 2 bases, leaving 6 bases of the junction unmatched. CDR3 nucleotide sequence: TGTGCCAGCAGCCAATGGGGGACAGTCGACAATGAGCAGTTCTTC. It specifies CASSQWGTVDNEQFF.